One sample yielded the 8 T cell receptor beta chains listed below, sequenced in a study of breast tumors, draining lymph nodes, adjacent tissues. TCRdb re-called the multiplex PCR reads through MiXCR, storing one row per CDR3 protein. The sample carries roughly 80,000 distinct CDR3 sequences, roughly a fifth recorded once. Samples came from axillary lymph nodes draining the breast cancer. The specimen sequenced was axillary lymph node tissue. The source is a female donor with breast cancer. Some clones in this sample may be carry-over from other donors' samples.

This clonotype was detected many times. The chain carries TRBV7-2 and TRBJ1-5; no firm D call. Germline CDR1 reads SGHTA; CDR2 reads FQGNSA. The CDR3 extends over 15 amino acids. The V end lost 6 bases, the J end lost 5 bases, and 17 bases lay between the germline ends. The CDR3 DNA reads TGTGCCAGCAGGAGTGGGGTTGGGAAATATCAGCCCCAGCATTTT. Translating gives CASRSGVGKYQPQHF.

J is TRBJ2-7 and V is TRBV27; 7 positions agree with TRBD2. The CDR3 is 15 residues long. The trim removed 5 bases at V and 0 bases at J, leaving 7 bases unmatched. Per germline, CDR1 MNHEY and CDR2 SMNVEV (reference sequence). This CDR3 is CASSVGLAASYEQYF. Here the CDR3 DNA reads TGTGCCAGCAGTGTTGGGCTAGCGGCCTCCTACGAGCAGTACTTC.

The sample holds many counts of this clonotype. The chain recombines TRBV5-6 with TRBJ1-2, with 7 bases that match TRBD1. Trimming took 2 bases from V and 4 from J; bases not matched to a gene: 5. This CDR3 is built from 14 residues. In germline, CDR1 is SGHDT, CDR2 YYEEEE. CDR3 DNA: TGTGCCAGCAGCTTAGGACAGGACGGCTATGGCTACACCTTC. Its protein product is CASSLGQDGYGYTF.

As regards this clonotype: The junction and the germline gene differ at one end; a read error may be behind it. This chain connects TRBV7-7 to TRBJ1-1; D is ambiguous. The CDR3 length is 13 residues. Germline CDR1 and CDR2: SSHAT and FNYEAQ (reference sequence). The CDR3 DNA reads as TGTGCTAGCAGCTTAGCCCGGAACACTGAAGCTTTCTTT. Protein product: CASSLARNTEAFF.

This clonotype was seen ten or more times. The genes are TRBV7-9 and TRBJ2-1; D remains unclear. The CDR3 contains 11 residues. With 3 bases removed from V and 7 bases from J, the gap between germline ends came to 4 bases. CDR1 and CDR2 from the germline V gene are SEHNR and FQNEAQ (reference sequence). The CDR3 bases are TGTGCCAGCAGCTTGACTAATGAGCAGTTCTTC. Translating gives CASSLTNEQFF.

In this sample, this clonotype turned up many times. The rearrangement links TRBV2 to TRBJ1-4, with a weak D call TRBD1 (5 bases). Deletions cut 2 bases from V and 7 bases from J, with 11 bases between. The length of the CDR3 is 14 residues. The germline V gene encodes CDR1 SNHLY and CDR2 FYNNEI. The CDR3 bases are TGTGCCAGCAGTGAAATCCAGGGATCTGAAAAACTGTTTTTT. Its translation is CASSEIQGSEKLFF.

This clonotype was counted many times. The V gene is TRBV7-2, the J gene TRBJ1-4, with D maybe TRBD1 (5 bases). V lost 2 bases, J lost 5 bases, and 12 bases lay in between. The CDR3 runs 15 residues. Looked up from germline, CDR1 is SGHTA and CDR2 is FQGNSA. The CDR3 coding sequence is TGTGCCAGCAGCTTAAGGGGCCTGGGGAATGAAAAACTGTTTTTT. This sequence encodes CASSLRGLGNEKLFF.

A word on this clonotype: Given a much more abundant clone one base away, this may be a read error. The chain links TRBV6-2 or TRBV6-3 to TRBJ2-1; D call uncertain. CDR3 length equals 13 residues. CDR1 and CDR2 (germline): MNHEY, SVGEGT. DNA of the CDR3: TGTGCCAGCAGTTACTCGATGGAGTCTGAGCAGCTCTTC. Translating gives CASSYSMESEQLF.